This T cell receptor beta chain was observed in a study of beta chain features in type 1 diabetes. Turning to the study itself: Comparable age, gender and cell yields were observed in patients relative to healthy donors. Study-level results: More deletions and fewer insertions at VDJ junctions were found in patients with type 1 diabetes.

Expressed TCRB transcripts were sequenced because the isolated RNA had all been reverse transcribed beforehand. The method was immunoSEQ multiplex PCR; TCRdb's version includes in-frame clones alone and lacks a portion of them. The data show some 140,000 clones, about 9.2% seen once. As concerns this clone: The antigen is undetermined.

This CDR3 spans 17 amino acids. J gave up 8 bases and V 6 bases, and 19 bases lay outside the gene matches. Germline-derived CDR1 and CDR2 are MGHRA and YSYEKL. The sequenced sample was central memory CD4+ T cells from blood. The clonotype originates from a man younger than 30 in good health. This chain links TRBV4-1 with TRBJ2-1, with 7 nucleotides matching TRBD2. The CDR3 loop reads CASSHTFQRGASDEQFF. The DNA of the CDR3 is TGCGCCAGCAGTCATACCTTCCAGCGGGGAGCCTCGGATGAGCAGTTCTTC.